This T cell receptor beta chain was documented in a study of T cell responses to AZD1222 COVID-19 vaccine. Regarding the study as a whole: Increased Spike-specific TCR breadth and depth were observed after two AZD1222 doses. Vaccine-associated CD4 TCRs ranged over spike, dominating at 160-218 and 743-854. Only six AZD1222 recipients tested seropositive at baseline. The sample set comprised mostly white British donors with more females, and clonal diversity was possibly underestimated.

Trimming stripped 1 base from V and 0 bases from J, with 7 bases between. Germline V gives CDR1 LGHDT, CDR2 YNNKEL (reference sequence). The CDR3 consists of 16 residues. Concerning this clone: Its matching antigen is unknown.

Profiled with immunoSEQ multiplex PCR; TCRdb holds only in-frame clones, not every one. The sample carries some 170,000 clones, 85% to 95% recorded once. The rearrangement links TRBV3-1 (or the pseudogene TRBV3-2) to TRBJ2-6; D gene ambiguous. The sequence came from an adult who received the AZD1222 COVID-19 vaccine. Sequenced here: peripheral blood, sampled 28 days after the second AZD1222 dose. The CDR3 loop is CASSQGRSSGANVLTF. CDR3 bases: TGTGCCAGCAGCCAAGGACGGAGCTCTGGGGCCAACGTCCTGACTTTC.